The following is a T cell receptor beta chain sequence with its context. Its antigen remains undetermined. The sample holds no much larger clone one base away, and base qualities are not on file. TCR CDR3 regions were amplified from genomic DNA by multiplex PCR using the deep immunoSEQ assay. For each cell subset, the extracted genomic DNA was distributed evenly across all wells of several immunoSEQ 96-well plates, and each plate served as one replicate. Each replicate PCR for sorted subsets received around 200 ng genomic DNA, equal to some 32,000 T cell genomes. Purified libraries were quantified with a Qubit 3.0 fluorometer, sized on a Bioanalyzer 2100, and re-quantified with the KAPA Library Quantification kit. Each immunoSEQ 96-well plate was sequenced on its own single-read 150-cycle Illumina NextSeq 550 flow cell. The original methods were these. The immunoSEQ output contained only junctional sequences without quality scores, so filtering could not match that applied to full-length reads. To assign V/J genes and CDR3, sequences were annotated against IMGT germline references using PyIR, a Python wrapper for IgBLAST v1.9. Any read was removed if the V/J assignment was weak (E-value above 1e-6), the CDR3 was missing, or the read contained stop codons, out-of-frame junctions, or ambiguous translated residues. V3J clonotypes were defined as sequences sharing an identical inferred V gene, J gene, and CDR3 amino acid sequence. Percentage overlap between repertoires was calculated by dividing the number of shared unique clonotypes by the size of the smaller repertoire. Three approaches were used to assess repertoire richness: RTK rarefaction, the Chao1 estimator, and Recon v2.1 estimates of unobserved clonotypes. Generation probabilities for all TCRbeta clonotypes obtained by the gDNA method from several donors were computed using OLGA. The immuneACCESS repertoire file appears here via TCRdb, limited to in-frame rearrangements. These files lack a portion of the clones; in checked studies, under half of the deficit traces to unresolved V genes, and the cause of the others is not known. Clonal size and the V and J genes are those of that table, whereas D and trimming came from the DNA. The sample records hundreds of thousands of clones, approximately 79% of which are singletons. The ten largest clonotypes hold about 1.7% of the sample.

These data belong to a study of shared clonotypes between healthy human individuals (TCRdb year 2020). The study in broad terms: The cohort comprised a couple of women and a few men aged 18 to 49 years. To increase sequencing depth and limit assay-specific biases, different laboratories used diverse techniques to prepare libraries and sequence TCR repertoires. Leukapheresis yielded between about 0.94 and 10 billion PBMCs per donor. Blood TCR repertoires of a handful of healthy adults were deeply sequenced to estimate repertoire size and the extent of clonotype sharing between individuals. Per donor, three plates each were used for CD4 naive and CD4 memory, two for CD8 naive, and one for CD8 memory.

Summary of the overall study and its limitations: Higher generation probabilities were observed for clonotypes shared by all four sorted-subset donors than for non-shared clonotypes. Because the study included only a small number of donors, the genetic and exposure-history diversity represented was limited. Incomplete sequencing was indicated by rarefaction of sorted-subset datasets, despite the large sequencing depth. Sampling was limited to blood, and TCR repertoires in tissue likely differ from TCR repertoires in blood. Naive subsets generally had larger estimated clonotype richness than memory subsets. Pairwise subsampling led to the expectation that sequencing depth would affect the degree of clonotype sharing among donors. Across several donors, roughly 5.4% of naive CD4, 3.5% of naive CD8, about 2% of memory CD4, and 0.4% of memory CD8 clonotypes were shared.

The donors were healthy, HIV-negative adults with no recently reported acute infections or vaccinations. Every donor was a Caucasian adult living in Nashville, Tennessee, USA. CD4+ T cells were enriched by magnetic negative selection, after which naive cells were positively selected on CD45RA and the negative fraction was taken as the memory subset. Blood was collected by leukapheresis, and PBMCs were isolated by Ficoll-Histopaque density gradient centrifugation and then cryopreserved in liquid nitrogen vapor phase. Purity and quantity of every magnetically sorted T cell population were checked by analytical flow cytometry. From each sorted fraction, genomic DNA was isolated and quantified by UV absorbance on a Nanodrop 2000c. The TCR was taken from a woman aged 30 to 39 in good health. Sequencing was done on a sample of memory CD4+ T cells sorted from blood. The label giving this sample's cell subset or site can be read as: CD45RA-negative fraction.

The DNA sequence is given as TGTGCCAGCAGCTTAGTCGAGCGGTACGAGCAGTACTTC. It codes for CASSLVERYEQYF. Recombination linked TRBV7-2 to TRBJ2-7; the D segment could be TRBD2, given 5 matching bases. The germline V gene provides CDR1 SGHTA and CDR2 FQGNSA. The cysteine opens and the phenylalanine closes a CDR3 of 13 amino acids. Only the CDR3 region is kept as DNA, spanning 39 bases read in frame from base 1. V is cut by 1 base and J by 4 bases, and the space between the germline ends is 8 bases.